A selection of T cell receptor beta chains follows, all from one sample in a study of response to subunit inactivated influenza vaccine. TCRdb passed the RT-PCR reads through MiXCR, listing each CDR3 protein once. The table shows more than 400,000 distinct CDR3 sequences, with approximately 11% occurring only once. This specimen was PBMCs from blood, taken 35 to 45 days after vaccination. The receptors shown here come from a man aged 45-65 years who received an inactivated influenza vaccine. Each CDR3 is given with its conserved first and last residue. The D gene is left open where the match is weak. Size values are once, few and many counts, or a class for expanded clones, and some rows have none.

J	D	V	size	CDR3	DNA
TRBJ2-5	-	TRBV20-1	many	CSASYGQETQYF	TGCAGTGCTAGTTACGGCCAAGAGACCCAGTACTTC
TRBJ2-2	TRBD2	TRBV12-3/TRBV12-4	-	CASSYRLAGDPGELFF	TGTGCCAGCAGCTACCGACTAGCGGGCGACCCCGGGGAGCTGTTTTTT
TRBJ2-7	-	TRBV11-2	few	CASSIGTEGLTYEQYF	TGTGCCAGCAGCATAGGGACGGAAGGACTAACCTACGAGCAGTACTTC
TRBJ1-2	-	TRBV25-1	many	CASSYQSYGYTF	TGTGCCAGCAGTTATCAGAGCTATGGCTACACCTTC
TRBJ2-3	-	TRBV12-3/TRBV12-4	-	CASRKGQSRSDTQYF	TGTGCCAGCAGAAAAGGACAATCCCGGTCAGATACGCAGTATTTT
TRBJ2-1	TRBD2	TRBV5-1	few	CASSSSGSASYNEQFF	TGCGCCAGCAGCTCTAGCGGGAGCGCGTCCTACAATGAGCAGTTCTTC
TRBJ2-7	-	TRBV28	-	CASSLRGEGYEQYF	TGTGCCAGCAGTTTAAGGGGAGAGGGTTACGAGCAGTACTTC
TRBJ2-5	TRBD1	TRBV24-1	many	CATSDFGQGAGETQYF	TGTGCCACCAGTGATTTTGGGCAGGGGGCGGGGGAGACCCAGTACTTC
TRBJ2-1	-	TRBV7-8	-	CASSLGQTRINNEQFF	TGTGCCAGCAGCTTAGGTCAGACCCGAATAAACAATGAGCAGTTCTTC
TRBJ2-7	-	TRBV5-5	-	CASSLSRLGGYEQYF	TGTGCCAGCAGCTTGTCGCGACTAGGGGGCTACGAGCAGTACTTC
TRBJ2-7	-	TRBV7-2	few	CASSKDRDISYEQYF	TGTGCCAGCAGCAAAGACCGGGACATATCCTACGAGCAGTACTTC
TRBJ2-7	-	TRBV28	medium-sized	CASSSRYEQYF	TGTGCCAGCAGTTCTAGGTACGAGCAGTACTTC
TRBJ1-2	-	TRBV29-1	few	CSVGAGANYGYTF	TGCAGCGTTGGGGCAGGGGCTAACTATGGCTACACCTTC
TRBJ1-1	-	TRBV12-3/TRBV12-4	-	CASSLGKAEAFF	TGTGCCAGCAGCCTGGGAAAGGCTGAAGCTTTCTTT
TRBJ2-5	TRBD2	TRBV7-8	few	CASSPQRLRGGPETQYF	TGTGCCAGCAGCCCCCAGAGGCTGCGGGGGGGCCCAGAGACCCAGTACTTC
TRBJ1-1	-	TRBV20-1	many	CSASYAAAGNTEAFF	TGCAGTGCTTCCTATGCAGCCGCGGGGAACACTGAAGCTTTCTTT
TRBJ2-4	-	TRBV7-8	many	CASSFYRDAEQYF	TGTGCCAGCAGCTTTTACCGGGACGCCGAACAGTACTTC
TRBJ1-1	-	TRBV2	few	CASSVDRPPMRTEAFF	TGTGCCAGCAGTGTAGACAGGCCACCGATGAGAACTGAAGCTTTCTTT
TRBJ2-5	-	TRBV28	many	CASSLISGRETQYF	TGTGCCAGCAGTTTGATTAGCGGCCGAGAGACCCAGTACTTC
TRBJ2-7	-	TRBV6-1	few	CASRNGRGASYEQYF	TGTGCCAGCAGAAACGGACGGGGGGCGAGCTACGAGCAGTACTTC
TRBJ2-5	TRBD1	TRBV11-2	-	CASSFNRGPGETQYF	TGTGCCAGCAGCTTCAACAGGGGGCCAGGGGAGACCCAGTACTTC
TRBJ2-7	-	TRBV20-1	-	CSARAQLDNLEQYF	TGCAGTGCTAGAGCCCAACTAGACAACCTCGAGCAGTACTTC
TRBJ2-1	-	TRBV5-1	many	CASSLEIAPSYNEQFF	TGCGCCAGCAGCTTAGAAATAGCGCCATCCTACAATGAGCAGTTCTTC
TRBJ2-5	-	TRBV20-1	-	CSARTTAQETQYF	TGCAGTGCTAGGACGACAGCCCAAGAGACCCAGTACTTC
TRBJ2-7	-	TRBV7-9	-	CASSLGRDEQYF	TGTGCCAGCAGCTTAGGTCGGGACGAGCAGTACTTC
TRBJ2-2	-	TRBV10-3	many	CAISVGNTGELFF	TGTGCCATCAGTGTTGGGAACACCGGGGAGCTGTTTTTT
TRBJ2-1	-	TRBV7-9	few	CASSHRERAEQFF	TGTGCCAGCAGCCATCGGGAAAGGGCTGAGCAGTTCTTC
TRBJ2-3	TRBD1	TRBV7-9	many	CASSRTGGGTDTQYF	TGTGCCAGCAGTCGGACAGGGGGTGGTACAGATACGCAGTATTTT
TRBJ1-1	TRBD1	TRBV5-1	-	CASSVATGSTEAFF	TGCGCCAGCAGCGTTGCGACAGGGTCGACTGAAGCTTTCTTT
TRBJ2-7	TRBD2	TRBV6-2/TRBV6-3	many	CASSRSGESTVEQYF	TGTGCCAGCAGCCGGAGCGGGGAGAGTACGGTGGAGCAGTACTTC
TRBJ1-4	-	TRBV27	few	CASSQYRGTEKLFF	TGTGCCAGCAGTCAGTATAGGGGAACTGAAAAACTGTTTTTT
TRBJ1-2	TRBD1	TRBV5-1	many	CASSEGAGGYTF	TGCGCCAGCAGCGAGGGGGCGGGAGGCTACACCTTC
TRBJ2-3	-	TRBV7-9	few	CASSSLVVTDTQYF	TGTGCCAGCAGCTCCTTAGTAGTCACAGATACGCAGTATTTT
TRBJ1-1	-	TRBV20-1	few	CSARDGDTEAFF	TGCAGTGCTAGGGACGGAGACACTGAAGCTTTCTTT
TRBJ2-5	-	TRBV6-5	-	CASSYSTGQETQYF	TGTGCCAGCAGTTACTCGACTGGGCAAGAGACCCAGTACTTC
TRBJ2-2	-	TRBV20-1	few	CSARDPAGANTGELFF	TGCAGTGCTAGAGATCCCGCAGGGGCGAACACCGGGGAGCTGTTTTTT
TRBJ1-1	TRBD1	TRBV12-3/TRBV12-4	many	CASSYRQGPTEAFF	TGTGCCAGCAGTTATCGACAGGGCCCCACTGAAGCTTTCTTT
TRBJ2-3	-	TRBV5-1	few	CASSWTGPRTDTQYF	TGCGCCAGCAGCTGGACCGGGCCCCGCACAGATACGCAGTATTTT
TRBJ2-1	-	TRBV19	-	CATALGLSTLYNEQFF	TGTGCCACCGCACTGGGACTTTCCACCCTCTACAATGAGCAGTTCTTC
TRBJ2-2	-	TRBV5-1	many	CASSRVSGTGELFF	TGCGCCAGCAGTCGGGTTTCAGGCACCGGGGAGCTGTTTTTT
TRBJ1-1	-	TRBV20-1	many	CSARDPLTMNTEAFF	TGCAGTGCTAGAGATCCTTTGACGATGAACACTGAAGCTTTCTTT
TRBJ2-5	-	TRBV7-2	many	CASSYNRETQYF	TGTGCCAGCAGCTACAATAGGGAGACCCAGTACTTC
TRBJ2-1	TRBD2	TRBV12-3/TRBV12-4	many	CASSARLAGGHNEQFF	TGTGCCAGCAGTGCCAGACTAGCGGGAGGGCACAATGAGCAGTTCTTC
TRBJ1-2	-	TRBV7-2	-	CASSLVPNNYGYTF	TGTGCCAGCAGCTTAGTTCCGAATAACTATGGCTACACCTTC
TRBJ2-7	-	TRBV5-1	-	CASSFDRGSYRYEQYF	TGCGCCAGCAGCTTTGACCGGGGAAGTTATCGGTACGAGCAGTACTTC
TRBJ2-1	TRBD2	TRBV12-3/TRBV12-4	-	CASSFRTSGLPYNEQFF	TGTGCCAGCAGTTTCAGGACTAGCGGGCTGCCCTACAATGAGCAGTTCTTC
TRBJ1-5	-	TRBV12-3/TRBV12-4	-	CASSFGIGGDQPQHF	TGTGCCAGCAGTTTTGGGATTGGGGGGGACCAGCCCCAGCATTTT
TRBJ2-5	TRBD2	TRBV29-1	few	CSVVLRGGLETQYF	TGCAGCGTTGTTCTGCGGGGGGGCTTAGAGACCCAGTACTTC
TRBJ1-1	TRBD1	TRBV20-1	-	CSATTGGESKAFF	TGCAGTGCTACTACAGGGGGCGAGTCCAAAGCTTTCTTT
TRBJ2-1	TRBD1	TRBV5-6	few	CASSLGGQGLGYEQFF	TGTGCCAGCAGCTTGGGCGGACAGGGGTTAGGGTATGAGCAGTTCTTC
TRBJ2-5	-	TRBV27	many	CASSPTGQETQYF	TGTGCCAGCAGTCCTACCGGCCAAGAGACCCAGTACTTC
TRBJ1-5	-	TRBV7-2	-	CASNQQENQPQHF	TGTGCCAGCAACCAACAGGAGAATCAGCCCCAGCATTTT
TRBJ2-7	-	TRBV7-2	-	CASSLRYRDRTYEQYF	TGTGCCAGCAGCTTAAGGTATAGGGACCGGACCTACGAGCAGTACTTC
TRBJ2-5	TRBD2	TRBV7-2	-	CASSLALSSGRYAIGETQYF	TGTGCCAGCAGCTTAGCGCTGTCTAGCGGACGCTATGCAATAGGGGAGACCCAGTACTTC